Listed here are 24 T cell receptor beta chains from one sample, sequenced in a study of blood T cell repertoires in COVID-19. Assay: immunoSEQ multiplex PCR; the TCRdb copy retains only in-frame clones and omits some. The table lists about 110,000 clones, nearly 80% of them singletons. The sequencing sample was made of peripheral blood. These receptors were collected from a woman older than 75 with active or convalescent COVID-19.

This clone was recorded a few times. The CDR3 sequence: CASRIGGATNEKLFF. Here the CDR3 DNA reads TGTGCCAGCAGGATAGGGGGCGCAACTAATGAAAAACTGTTTTTT. The rearrangement links TRBV28 to TRBJ1-4, with 7 positions matching TRBD1. The CDR3 extends over 15 amino acids. Germline V lookup: CDR1 MDHEN, CDR2 SYDVKM. Losses at the gene ends were 6 bases for V and 0 bases for J; bases not matched to a gene: 4.

The chain employs TRBV9 and TRBJ2-3, with 9 nucleotides matching TRBD2. CDR1 is SGDLS, CDR2 YYNGEE, per germline. Trimming took 2 bases from V and 4 from J; bases not matched to a gene: 5. The CDR3 length is 15 residues. The CDR3 DNA reads as TGTGCCAGCAGCGTGGGCGGGAGGGCCTCAGATACGCAGTATTTT. It is translated as CASSVGGRASDTQYF.

The DNA for the CDR3 is TGTGCCAGCAGTTTGCGGGAATGGGAGACCCAGTACTTC. It translates to CASSLREWETQYF. This chain joins TRBV28 and TRBJ2-5, with TRBD2 as a possible D gene (6 bases). V lost 3 bases and J lost 5, with 10 bases in between. The CDR3 sequence is 13 residues long. In germline, CDR1 is MDHEN, CDR2 SYDVKM.

This chain joins TRBV6-5 and TRBJ1-5; 8 nucleotides match TRBD1. Germline V gene data show CDR1 as MNHEY and CDR2 as SVGAGI. V was clipped by 0 bases and J by 7 bases; unmatched bases: 8. This CDR3 spans 16 amino acids. In DNA, the CDR3 is TGTGCCAGCAGTTACTCGACCCCAGGGGGCGGGCAGCCCCAGCATTTT. This encodes CASSYSTPGGGQPQHF.

CDR3 residues: CASSASDYGYTF. CDR3 nucleotides: TGTGCCAGCAGTGCGTCTGACTATGGCTACACCTTC. The rearrangement links TRBV2 to TRBJ1-2; D gene ambiguous. This CDR3 is built from 12 residues. With 4 bases removed from V and 3 bases from J, the gap between germline ends came to 6 bases. Germline V gene data show CDR1 as SNHLY and CDR2 as FYNNEI.

The chain couples TRBV28 to TRBJ2-1; the D gene is possibly TRBD2 (7 bases). Germline assignment: CDR1 MDHEN and CDR2 SYDVKM. The CDR3 extends over 13 amino acids. V was shortened by 11 bases and J by 7 bases, with 18 bases between the two germline ends. The CDR3 DNA follows: TGTGCCCCAAGGGGGGGGCTTTTTAATGAGCAGTTCTTC. This codes for CAPRGGLFNEQFF. The variable domain in full, completed from reference TRBV28 and TRBJ2-1, reads DVKVTQSSRYLVKRTGEKVFLECVQDMDHENMFWYRQDPGLGLRLIYFSYDVKMKEKGDIPEGYSVSREKKERFSLILESASTNQTSMYLCAPRGGLFNEQFFGPGTRLTVL.

The chain joins TRBV6-2 or TRBV6-3 to TRBJ2-5; 10 bases align to TRBD1. The CDR3 has 16 amino acids. Germline trimming cut 6 bases from V and 4 bases from J; bases unmatched to any gene: 11. CDR1 MNHEY and CDR2 SVGEGT come from the germline V gene. CDR3 sequence (DNA): TGTGCCAGCAGCAGGTGGACAGGGGGAAAAGCAGAGACCCAGTACTTC. Protein sequence: CASSRWTGGKAETQYF.

The chain uses TRBV6-5 and TRBJ1-2; 9 bases agree with TRBD1. V gave up 7 bases and J gave up 6 bases; unmatched junction bases: 9. Germline CDR1 MNHEY, CDR2 SVGAGI. This CDR3 comprises 14 residues. Here the CDR3 reads CASTTTGGPDGYTF. The CDR3, as DNA: TGTGCCAGCACAACGACAGGGGGACCGGATGGCTACACCTTC.

This chain uses TRBV6-2 or TRBV6-3 with TRBJ2-7, with D tentatively TRBD1 (6 bases). This CDR3 region has 15 residues. The V end lost 4 bases, the J end lost 3 bases, and 16 bases lay between the germline ends. Germline loops: CDR1 MNHEY, CDR2 SVGEGT. The CDR3 protein is CASSSWDKTYYEQYF. The DNA for the CDR3 is TGTGCCAGCAGTTCGTGGGACAAGACTTACTACGAGCAGTACTTC.

The chain has TRBV12-3 or TRBV12-4 and TRBJ2-4; maybe TRBD1 (6 bases). V lost 7 bases and J 9 bases, leaving 16 bases between the germline ends. CDR3 size: 13 residues. This CDR3 reads CASKPMTGGIQYF. DNA for the CDR3: TGTGCCAGCAAACCAATGACAGGCGGCATTCAGTACTTC.

This chain connects TRBV4-1 to TRBJ2-3; TRBD2 aligns across 14 bases. Trimming cost V 2 bases and J 7 bases; bases outside gene matches: 5. The CDR3 has 16 amino acids. The V gene's germline CDR1 is MGHRA and CDR2 YSYEKL. CDR3 in DNA: TGCGCCAGCAGCCAATCAGGACTAGCGGGAGGTCATACGCAGTATTTT. Protein sequence: CASSQSGLAGGHTQYF.

The chain carries TRBV19 and TRBJ1-4; D gene uncertain. Germline V gene sequence: CDR1 LNHDA, CDR2 SQIVND (reference sequence). The CDR3 contains 14 residues. V lost 6 bases, J lost 0 bases, and 8 bases lay in between. The CDR3 here is CASSRRATNEKLFF. CDR3 DNA sequence: TGTGCCAGTAGCAGGAGGGCAACTAATGAAAAACTGTTTTTT.

The chain links TRBV24-1 to TRBJ2-3, with TRBD2 matching 12 bases. The CDR3 consists of 14 residues. Germline V gene data show CDR1 as KGHDR and CDR2 as SFDVKD. V was clipped by 7 bases and J by 6 bases; unmatched bases: 4. CDR3 sequence (DNA): TGTGCCACCAGGGCGACTAGCGGGAGTGATACGCAGTATTTT. Its translation: CATRATSGSDTQYF.

The V and J genes are TRBV5-4 and TRBJ2-1; TRBD2 aligns across 13 bases. The CDR3 spans 18 residues. Losses at the gene ends were 4 bases for V and 5 bases for J; bases not matched to a gene: 12. CDR1 and CDR2 (germline): SGHNT, YYREEE (reference sequence). The CDR3 nucleotides read TGTGCCAGCAGCAGCGGGCTTGGACTAGCGGGAGTTCACAATGAGCAGTTCTTC. This sequence encodes CASSSGLGLAGVHNEQFF.

The V and J genes are TRBV28 and TRBJ2-3, with 7 bases that match TRBD2. The V and J ends lost 5 bases and 2 bases, in that order; junction bases with no gene match: 7. The germline V gene encodes CDR1 MDHEN and CDR2 SYDVKM. The CDR3 runs to 15 residues. CDR3 residues: CASSRGDSYTDTQYF. For the CDR3, the DNA is TGTGCCAGCAGTCGGGGGGACTCCTACACAGATACGCAGTATTTT.

This sequence joins TRBV5-4 and TRBJ1-2; TRBD1 aligns across 10 bases. The V segment lost 7 bases and the J segment 5 bases; nucleotides outside the gene matches: 11. Germline CDR1 SGHNT, CDR2 YYREEE (reference sequence). CDR3 length equals 15 residues. CDR3 DNA sequence: TGTGCCAGCTCGGGGGACAGGGGATTAGGATATGGCTACACCTTC. This codes for CASSGDRGLGYGYTF.

J is TRBJ2-5 and V is TRBV24-1; 11 bases match TRBD2. The germline V gene has CDR1 KGHDR and CDR2 SFDVKD. Losses at the gene ends were 4 bases for V and 1 base for J; bases not matched to a gene: 4. This CDR3 contains 16 residues. The CDR3 sequence: CATSEHGTSGQETQYF. The DNA for the CDR3 is TGTGCCACCAGTGAACACGGGACTAGCGGCCAAGAGACCCAGTACTTC.

The gene calls are TRBV5-1 and TRBJ2-7; TRBD2 agrees at 9 bases. In germline, CDR1 is SGHRS, CDR2 YFSETQ. The CDR3 consists of 16 residues. The trim removed 0 bases at V and 5 bases at J, leaving 9 bases unmatched. The CDR3 protein is CASSLARAGGPHEQYF. In nucleotides, the CDR3 is TGCGCCAGCAGCTTGGCCCGGGCGGGAGGGCCACACGAGCAGTACTTC.

The chain carries TRBV7-3 and TRBJ1-2, with TRBD1 identical over 11 bases. Germline V gene lookup returns CDR1 SGHTA and CDR2 FQGTGA. The CDR3 is 15 amino acids. The ends lost 5 bases at V and 2 bases at J; junction bases unmatched: 4. The DNA of the CDR3 is TGTGCCAGCAGCCCAGGGACAGGGGGGAACTATGGCTACACCTTC. Translated: CASSPGTGGNYGYTF.

The V call is TRBV18, the J call TRBJ2-7; TRBD2 aligns across 13 bases. The CDR3 sequence is 15 residues long. The germline V gene encodes CDR1 KGHSH and CDR2 LQKENI. With 3 bases clipped from V and 5 bases from J, the junction kept 4 bases outside the gene matches. The CDR3 spells CASSPGLAGVNEQYF. For the CDR3, the DNA is TGTGCCAGCTCACCCGGACTAGCGGGAGTTAACGAGCAGTACTTC.

The chain links TRBV6-2 or TRBV6-3 to TRBJ2-5; 9 bases agree with TRBD1. The germline gives CDR1 MNHEY, CDR2 SVGEGT. With 2 bases clipped from V and 1 base from J, the junction kept 14 bases outside the gene matches. The CDR3 extends over 19 amino acids. The CDR3 nucleotides are TGTGCCAGCAGTTACCGTCCCGGGACAGGGATTGGGGTCCAAGAGACCCAGTACTTC. Translating it yields CASSYRPGTGIGVQETQYF.

The chain combines TRBV5-1 with TRBJ2-7; 14 bases match TRBD2. The V and J ends lost 0 bases and 6 bases, in that order; junction bases with no gene match: 2. Per germline, CDR1 SGHRS and CDR2 YFSETQ. The CDR3 sequence is 15 residues long. This chain's CDR3 is CASSLDGLAGGEQYF. For the CDR3, the DNA is TGCGCCAGCAGCTTGGACGGACTAGCGGGGGGCGAGCAGTACTTC.

This chain connects TRBV7-8 to TRBJ1-2; 9 positions match TRBD1. CDR1 and CDR2 (germline): SGHVS, FQNEAQ. This CDR3 comprises 16 residues. V gave up 6 bases and J gave up 1 base; unmatched junction bases: 9. The CDR3 spells CASSSRWDRDNYGYTF. Written as DNA, the CDR3 is TGTGCCAGCAGTTCCAGGTGGGACAGGGATAACTATGGCTACACCTTC.

The J gene is TRBJ2-7, the V gene TRBV30, with D possibly TRBD1 on 6 matching bases. The CDR3 has 13 residues. CDR1 and CDR2 (germline): GTSNPN, SVGIG (reference sequence). Trimming pared 3 bases from V and 6 bases from J, leaving 15 bases between. DNA of the CDR3: TGTGCCTGGAGCAGCTACTACAGGGTCGAGCAGTACTTC. Translated, it gives CAWSSYYRVEQYF.